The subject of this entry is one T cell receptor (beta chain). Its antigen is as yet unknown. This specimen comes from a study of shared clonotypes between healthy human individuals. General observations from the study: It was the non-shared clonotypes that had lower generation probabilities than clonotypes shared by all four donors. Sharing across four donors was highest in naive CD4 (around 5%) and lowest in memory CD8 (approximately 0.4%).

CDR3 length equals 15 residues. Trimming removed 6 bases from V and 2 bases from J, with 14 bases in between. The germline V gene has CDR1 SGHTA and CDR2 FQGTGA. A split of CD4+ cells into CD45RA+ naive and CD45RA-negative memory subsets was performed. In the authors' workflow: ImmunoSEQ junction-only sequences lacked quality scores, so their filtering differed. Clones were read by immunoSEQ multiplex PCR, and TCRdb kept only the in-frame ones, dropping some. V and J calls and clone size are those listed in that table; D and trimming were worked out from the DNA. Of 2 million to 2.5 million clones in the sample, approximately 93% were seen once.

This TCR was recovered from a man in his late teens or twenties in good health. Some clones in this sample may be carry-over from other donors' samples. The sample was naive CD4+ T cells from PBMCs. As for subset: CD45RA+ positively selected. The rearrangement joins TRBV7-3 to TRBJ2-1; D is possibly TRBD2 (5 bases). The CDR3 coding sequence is TGTGCCAGCAGTCTAGGACTGAACACCTACAATGAGCAGTTCTTC. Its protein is CASSLGLNTYNEQFF.